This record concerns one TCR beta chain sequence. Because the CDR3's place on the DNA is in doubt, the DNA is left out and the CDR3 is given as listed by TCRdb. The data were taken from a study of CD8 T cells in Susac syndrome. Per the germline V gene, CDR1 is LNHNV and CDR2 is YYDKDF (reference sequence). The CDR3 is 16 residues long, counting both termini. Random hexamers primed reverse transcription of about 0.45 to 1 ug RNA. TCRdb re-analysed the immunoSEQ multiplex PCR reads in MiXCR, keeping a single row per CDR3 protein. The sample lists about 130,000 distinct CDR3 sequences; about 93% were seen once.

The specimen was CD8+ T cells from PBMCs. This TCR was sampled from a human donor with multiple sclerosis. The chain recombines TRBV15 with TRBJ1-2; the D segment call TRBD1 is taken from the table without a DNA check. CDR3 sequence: CATSRDSGQANYGYTF.